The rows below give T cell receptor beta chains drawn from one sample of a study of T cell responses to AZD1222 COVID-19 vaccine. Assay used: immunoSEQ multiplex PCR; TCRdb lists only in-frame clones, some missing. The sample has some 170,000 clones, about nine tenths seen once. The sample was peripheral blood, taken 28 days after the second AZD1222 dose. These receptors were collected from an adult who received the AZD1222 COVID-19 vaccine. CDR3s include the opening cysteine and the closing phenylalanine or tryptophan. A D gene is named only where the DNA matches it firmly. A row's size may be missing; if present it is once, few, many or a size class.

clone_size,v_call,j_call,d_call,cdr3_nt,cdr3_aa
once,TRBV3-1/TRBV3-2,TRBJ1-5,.,TGTGCCAGCAGCCAATCGGCCGGTTCACCTAATCAGCCCCAGCATTTT,CASSQSAGSPNQPQHF
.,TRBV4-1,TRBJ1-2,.,TGCGCCAGCAGCCAAGATCTGGGAATCTATGGCTACACCTTC,CASSQDLGIYGYTF
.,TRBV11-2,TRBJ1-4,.,TGTGCCAGCAGCTTAGATCGTGCAAGGGTTCTGTTTTTT,CASSLDRARVLFF
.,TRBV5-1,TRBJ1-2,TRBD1,TGCGCCAGCAGGTACGACAGGGGGCGAGTAAATGGCTACACCTTC,CASRYDRGRVNGYTF
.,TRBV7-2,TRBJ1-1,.,TGTGCCAGCAGCTTAGATGGGGAAGACACTGAAGCTTTCTTT,CASSLDGEDTEAFF
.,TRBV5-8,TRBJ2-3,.,TGTGCCAGCACCCCTCTTTCTTGGGGGGGCAGCACAGATACGCAGTATTTT,CASTPLSWGGSTDTQYF
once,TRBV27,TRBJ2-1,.,TGTGCCAGCAGTTTATTAAGTATCAGGCAGGGCGGAGGAAATGAGCAGTTCTTC,CASSLLSIRQGGGNEQFF
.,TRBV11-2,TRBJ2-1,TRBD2,TGTGCCAGCAGCTTAGCTCCTCCCTCGGGGACTAGCGGGAGGAATGAGCAGTTCTTC,CASSLAPPSGTSGRNEQFF
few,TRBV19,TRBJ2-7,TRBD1,TGTGCCAGTAGTGTGGACAGGTCCTACGAGCAGTACTTC,CASSVDRSYEQYF
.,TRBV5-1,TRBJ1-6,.,TGCGCCAGCACAGAATCTCGGGATAATTCACCCCTCCACTTT,CASTESRDNSPLHF
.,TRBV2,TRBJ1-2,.,TGTGCCAGCAGTGTGAGGGCCAGCGGCTACACCTTC,CASSVRASGYTF
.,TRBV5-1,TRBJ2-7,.,TGCGCCAGCAGCCTGACAGGGTTTGGCTCTGCGGGGGAGCAGTACTTC,CASSLTGFGSAGEQYF
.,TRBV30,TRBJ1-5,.,TGTGCCTGGAGTGCAGGGAACAATCAGCCCCAGCATTTT,CAWSAGNNQPQHF
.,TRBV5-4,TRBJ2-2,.,TGTGCCAGCAGCTTGGGGGCCAGTCACACCGGGGAGCTGTTTTTT,CASSLGASHTGELFF
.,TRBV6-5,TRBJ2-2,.,TGTGCCAGCAGTTACCTGCCAGCGGCGAACACCGGGGAGCTGTTTTTT,CASSYLPAANTGELFF
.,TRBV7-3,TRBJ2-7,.,TGTGCCAGCAGCTTAATCTCGGGCGACGAGCAGTACTTC,CASSLISGDEQYF
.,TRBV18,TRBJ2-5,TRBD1,TGTGCCAGCTCCCCTGGACAGGGGGCGAGAGAGACCCAGTACTTC,CASSPGQGARETQYF
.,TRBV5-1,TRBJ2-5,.,TGCGCCAGCAGCTTGAATGAGAGATTGGAGACCCAGTACTTC,CASSLNERLETQYF
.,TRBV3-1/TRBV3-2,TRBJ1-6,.,TGTGCCAGCAGCCAAGATCACAGAAATAATTCACCCCTCCACTTT,CASSQDHRNNSPLHF
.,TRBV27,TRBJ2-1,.,TGTGCCAGCAGCCATGGGGGGATTGAGCAGTTCTTC,CASSHGGIEQFF
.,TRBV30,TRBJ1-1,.,TGTGCCTGGAGTGAAATGTTATTGAACACTGAAGCTTTCTTT,CAWSEMLLNTEAFF
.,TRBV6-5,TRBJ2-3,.,TGTGCCAGCAGTACACAGGGTAAGAGGACAAATACGCAGTATTTT,CASSTQGKRTNTQYF
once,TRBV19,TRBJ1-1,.,TGTGCCAGTAGTTGGGGACAAAACACTGAAGCTTTCTTT,CASSWGQNTEAFF
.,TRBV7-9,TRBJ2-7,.,TGTGCCAGCAGCTTTCCCTCAGGTTCGGACGAGCAGTACTTC,CASSFPSGSDEQYF
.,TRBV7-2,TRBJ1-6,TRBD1,TGTGCCAGCAGCCTTAGCGGGACAGCGAATAATTCACCCCTCCACTTT,CASSLSGTANNSPLHF
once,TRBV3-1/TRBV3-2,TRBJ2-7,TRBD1,TGTGCCAGCAGCCCGGGACAGGGGGCTGGGGAGCAGTACTTC,CASSPGQGAGEQYF
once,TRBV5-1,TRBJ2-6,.,TGCGCCAGCAGCTTGGCCCCGGGGGCCAACGTCCTGACTTTC,CASSLAPGANVLTF
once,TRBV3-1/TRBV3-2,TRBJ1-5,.,TGTGCCAGCAGCCAAGAATGGGGGGTTGGACAGCCCCAGCATTTT,CASSQEWGVGQPQHF
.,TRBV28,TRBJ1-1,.,TGTGCCAGCAGTTTAAGCCATACAGGGAGGGTTGCTTTCTTT,CASSLSHTGRVAFF
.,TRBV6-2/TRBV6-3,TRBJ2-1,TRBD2,TGTGCCAGCAGTTACACAGCGGGATCCTACAATGAGCAGTTCTTC,CASSYTAGSYNEQFF
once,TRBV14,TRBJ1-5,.,TGTGCCAGCAGCCAAGGCCGGAGTCAGCCCCAGCATTTT,CASSQGRSQPQHF
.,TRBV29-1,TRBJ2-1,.,TGCAGCGTTGGGGGGGAATCCTACAATGAGCAGTTCTTC,CSVGGESYNEQFF
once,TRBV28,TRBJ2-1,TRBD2,TGTGCCAATTCAGGAGGTAGCGGGGGGAATGAGCAGTTCTTC,CANSGGSGGNEQFF
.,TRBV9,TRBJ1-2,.,TGTGCCAGCAGCGTAACCCCCCAAGTGGGCTATGGCTACACCTTC,CASSVTPQVGYGYTF
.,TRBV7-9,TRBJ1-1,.,TGTGCCAGCAGCGACGGCCACACTGAAGCTTTCTTT,CASSDGHTEAFF
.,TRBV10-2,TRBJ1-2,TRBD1,TGCGCCAGCAGACGGGACAGGGCAGCTAACTATGGCTACACCTTC,CASRRDRAANYGYTF
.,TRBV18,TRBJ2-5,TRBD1,TGTGCCAGCTCACGCGGACAGGGGTTAAAAGAGACCCAGTACTTC,CASSRGQGLKETQYF
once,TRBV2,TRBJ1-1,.,TGTGCCAGCACAACTGGACCCCGGGGGGCTTTCTTT,CASTTGPRGAFF
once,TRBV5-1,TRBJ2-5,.,TGCGCCAGCAGCTCGTGGCTCCCGACGGAGACCCAGTACTTC,CASSSWLPTETQYF
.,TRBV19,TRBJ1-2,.,TGTGCCAGTAGTATAGATGCGGCTCTTGGTGGCTACACCTTC,CASSIDAALGGYTF
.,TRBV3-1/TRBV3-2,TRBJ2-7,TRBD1,TGTGCCAGCAGCCGGGACAGCTCCTACGAGCAGTACTTC,CASSRDSSYEQYF
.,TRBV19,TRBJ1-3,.,TGTGCCAGTAGTATCCTGGACTGGAGCTCTGGAAACACCATATATTTT,CASSILDWSSGNTIYF
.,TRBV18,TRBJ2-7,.,TGTGCCAGCTCACCACGGGTCTACGAGCAGTACTTC,CASSPRVYEQYF
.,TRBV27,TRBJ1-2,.,TGTGCCAGCAGCCAAGGAGGAGGCTATGGCTACACCTTC,CASSQGGGYGYTF
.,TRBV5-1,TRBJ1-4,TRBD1,TGCGCCAGCAGCTTGGGGACAGGGTCCGAAAAACTGTTTTTT,CASSLGTGSEKLFF
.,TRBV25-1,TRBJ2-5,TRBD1,TGTGCCACCCAACTACAGGGGTGGCAAGAGACCCAGTACTTC,CATQLQGWQETQYF
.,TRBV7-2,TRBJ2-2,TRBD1,TGTGCCAGCAGGAGGACAGGATCGACATCGATGAACACCGGGGAGCTGTTTTTT,CASRRTGSTSMNTGELFF
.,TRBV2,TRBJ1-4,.,TGTGCCAGCAGCCGACAAGGGGGTAGAGCAACTAATGAAAAACTGTTTTTT,CASSRQGGRATNEKLFF
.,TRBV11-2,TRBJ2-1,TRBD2,TGTGCCAGCAGCCCCGCGGGAGTATCCAATGAGCAGTTCTTC,CASSPAGVSNEQFF
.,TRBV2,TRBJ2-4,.,TGTGCCAGCAGTGAGTTTAGTCAGGGAAAAAACATTCAGTACTTC,CASSEFSQGKNIQYF
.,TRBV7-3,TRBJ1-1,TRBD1,TGTGCCAGCAGGGACAGGGTGGGCACTGAAGCTTTCTTT,CASRDRVGTEAFF
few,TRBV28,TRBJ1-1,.,TGTGCCAGCAAGTTTGGGGGAGGGAGGAGGACTGAAGCTTTCTTT,CASKFGGGRRTEAFF
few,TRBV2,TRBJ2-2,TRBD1,TGTGCCAGCAGACAACAGGGGGCGAACACCGGGGAGCTGTTTTTT,CASRQQGANTGELFF
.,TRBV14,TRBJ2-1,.,TGTGCCAGCAGCCCAGACAGGGAGGGCAAGTTCTTC,CASSPDREGKFF
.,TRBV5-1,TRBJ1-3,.,TGCGCCAGCAGCTCGACACAGGGAATCCCTGGAAACACCATATATTTT,CASSSTQGIPGNTIYF
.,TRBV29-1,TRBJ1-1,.,TGCAGCGGCCTAGACACAGGGCCCACTGAAGCTTTCTTT,CSGLDTGPTEAFF
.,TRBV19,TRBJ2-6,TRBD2,TGTGCCAGTACGGGGGGGCTGCTCCCCTCTGGGGCCAACGTCCTGACTTTC,CASTGGLLPSGANVLTF